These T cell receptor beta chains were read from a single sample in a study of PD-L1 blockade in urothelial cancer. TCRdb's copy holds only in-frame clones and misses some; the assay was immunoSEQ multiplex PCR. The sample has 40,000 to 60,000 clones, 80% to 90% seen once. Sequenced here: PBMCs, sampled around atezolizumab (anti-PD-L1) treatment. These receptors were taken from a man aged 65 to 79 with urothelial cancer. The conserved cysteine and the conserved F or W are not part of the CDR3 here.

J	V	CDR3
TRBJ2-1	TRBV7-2	ASSFGRLNEQF
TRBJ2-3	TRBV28	ASRPKRTGANTDTQY
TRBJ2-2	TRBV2	ASRSGLAANTGELF
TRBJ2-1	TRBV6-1	ASTDQGSPYNEQF
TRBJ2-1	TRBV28	ASSLWREDPEQF
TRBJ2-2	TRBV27	ASSFYTGELF
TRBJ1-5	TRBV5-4	ASSLDGGDQPQH
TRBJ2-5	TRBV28	ASSPWASGNNQETQY
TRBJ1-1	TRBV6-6	ASSPGTVNTEAF
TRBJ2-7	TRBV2	ASRRGLAETYEQY
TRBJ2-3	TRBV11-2	ASSLRTLGGRGSTDTQY
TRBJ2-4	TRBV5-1	ASSSGQENIQY
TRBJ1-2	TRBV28	AGGDRAGGYT
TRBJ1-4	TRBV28	ASSLSEEKLF
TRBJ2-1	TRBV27	ASSLSQGGQF
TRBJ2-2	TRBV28	ASRIPGLATGELF
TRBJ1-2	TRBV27	ASSLHQTTGNYGYT
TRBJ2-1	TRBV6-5	ASKAVTSVGEQF
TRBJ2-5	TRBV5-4	ASSLALAGGETQY
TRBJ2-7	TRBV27	ASRLQGALSYEQY
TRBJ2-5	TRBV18	ASSREETQY
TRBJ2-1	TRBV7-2	ASSPPLAGVGNEQF
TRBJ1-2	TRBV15	ATQDRNYGYT
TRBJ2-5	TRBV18	ASSPAGEETQY
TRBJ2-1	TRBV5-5	ASSLRESYNEQF
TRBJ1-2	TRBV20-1	SGPYGYT
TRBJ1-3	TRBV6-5	ASSRTGGNTIY
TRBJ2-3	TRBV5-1	ACFRTGGEDTQY
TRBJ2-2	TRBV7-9	ASSLAGAHTGELF
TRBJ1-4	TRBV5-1	ASSANSNEKLF
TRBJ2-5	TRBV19	ASRRGLQETQY
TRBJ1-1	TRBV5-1	ASSMGALNTEAF
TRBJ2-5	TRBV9	ASSLSTSGRETQY
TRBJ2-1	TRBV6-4	ASSDGTGLAYNEQF
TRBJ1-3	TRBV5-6	ASSQQGLSGNTIY
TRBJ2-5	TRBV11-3	ASSLGAQETQY
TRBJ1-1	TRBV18	ASSLTSGVDTEAF
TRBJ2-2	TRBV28	ASSPPDTGELF
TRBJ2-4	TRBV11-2	ASFQIAENIQY
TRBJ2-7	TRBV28	ASSSPRQSYEQY
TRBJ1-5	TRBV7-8	ASSLDRNSNQPQH
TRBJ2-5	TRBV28	ASSLPSSGRTTQY
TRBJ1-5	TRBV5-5	ASSLQNNQPQH
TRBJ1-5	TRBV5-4	ASSLFGGGQPQH
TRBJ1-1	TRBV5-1	ASSGDTNTEAF
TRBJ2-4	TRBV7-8	ASSSPDRLAKNIQY
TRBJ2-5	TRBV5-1	ASSLQVATSQETQY
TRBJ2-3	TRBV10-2	ASRRTQGTDTQY